This T cell receptor beta chain was sequenced in a study of cytomegalovirus exposure and HLA in healthy donors. Whole-study context: Earlier sequencing of 150 million to 200 million T cells yielded under 120 million unique TCR beta sequences. Study-wide points: In a later analysis, TCR association rates varied by HLA locus: DRB1 most, HLA-C fewest.

On this clone: Its specificity is not known.

This CDR3 comprises 15 residues. Germline CDR1 and CDR2: SEHNR and FQNEAQ (reference sequence). V lost 7 bases and J 3 bases, leaving 15 bases between the germline ends. Donors were nominally healthy when sampled, though unrecorded immune exposures were likely. This PCR relied on a set of 60 Vbeta primers and 13 Jbeta primers. Using immunoSEQ multiplex PCR, the repertoire was profiled, and TCRdb retains in-frame clones only, with some absent. The sample lists over 110,000 clones; over 70% were seen once. The chain recombines TRBV7-9 with TRBJ1-4; D may be TRBD1 (5 bases). The origin of this receptor is a middle-aged man in good health and CMV-seronegative. What was sequenced was PBMCs. The CDR3 protein is CASNAYGAANEKLFF. CDR3 nucleotide sequence: TGTGCCAGCAACGCTTATGGGGCGGCTAATGAAAAACTGTTTTTT. Full variable domain (outside the CDR3, taken from reference TRBV7-9 and TRBJ1-4): DTGVSQNPRHKITKRGQNVTFRCDPISEHNRLYWYRQTLGQGPEFLTYFQNEAQLEKSRLLSDRFSAERPKGSFSTLEIQRTEQGDSAMYLCASNAYGAANEKLFFGSGTQLSVL.